This T cell receptor beta chain was documented in a study of response to subunit inactivated influenza vaccine. General study findings and limits: The authors proposed limited new T cell recruitment per seasonal influenza vaccination.

Germline CDR1 reads SGHVS; CDR2 reads FQNEAQ. The trim removed 6 bases at V and 3 bases at J, leaving 6 bases unmatched. The CDR3 is 15 amino acids. TCRdb passed the RT-PCR reads through MiXCR, listing each CDR3 protein once. The top ten hold roughly 6.4% of the sample, which has approximately 730,000 distinct CDR3 sequences, approximately 14% seen once. This clonotype was observed at least ten times. Its cognate antigen is unknown. The genes are TRBV7-8 and TRBJ2-7; 12 bases agree with TRBD2. The receptor comes from a man in his forties or fifties who received an inactivated influenza vaccine. The input for sequencing was PBMCs from blood, taken less than 15 days before vaccination. The CDR3 DNA sequence: TGTGCCAGCAGTACACTAGCGGGGGGTTACTACGAGCAGTACTTC. Encoded protein: CASSTLAGGYYEQYF.